The clone carrying this T cell receptor beta chain was seen ten or more times. Its antigen is not identified. This sample was taken from a study of glioma-infiltrating T cells. The study, taken as a whole, reports: Above-expected tissue-blood divergence occurred in all gliomas, most in low-grade ones. Very few CDR3 sequences were shared between tissue and blood.

With 4 bases clipped from V and 1 base from J, the junction kept 6 bases outside the gene matches. CDR3 size: 14 residues. Germline lookup yields CDR1 DFQATT and CDR2 SNEGSKA (reference sequence). The iRepertoire nested amplicon-rescue multiplex PCR amplified TCR alpha and beta CDR3s from RNA. Input was about 85-450 ng of tissue mRNA or PBMC total RNA. TCRdb redid the calling of the multiplex PCR reads with MiXCR, one entry per CDR3 protein. This sample has more than 9,000 distinct CDR3 sequences, with 26% found just once. The source material was glioma tissue, nonneoplastic brain tissue, or PBMCs (not recorded which). This sequence originates from a human donor with low-grade glioma or glioblastoma, undergoing nonglioma brain surgery, or in good health (not recorded which). J is TRBJ1-1 and V is TRBV20-1; 7 nucleotides match TRBD1. Here the CDR3 DNA reads TGCAGTGCTAATCAGGGGGTTGAGAACACTGAAGCTTTCTTT. It yields the protein CSANQGVENTEAFF.